Below are 27 T cell receptor beta chains sequenced from a single sample in a study of T-cell reconstitution after alpha-beta-depleted transplantation in children. This sample's TCRbeta library carried unique molecular identifier barcodes. Using its own MiXCR run on the PCR reads, TCRdb lists one record per CDR3 protein. The sample yields hundreds of thousands of distinct CDR3 sequences, 10% to 15% seen once. The material was PBMCs, mostly from graft donor cells, obtained 360 days after TCRalphabeta/CD19-depleted stem cell transplant. The source of these receptors is a male patient younger than 18 who had a stem cell transplant for acute myeloid leukemia, so the T cells may come from the graft donor.

This clonotype showed up just a few times. The J gene is TRBJ2-3, the V gene TRBV7-9; 11 bases map to TRBD2. V gave up 2 bases and J gave up 6 bases; unmatched junction bases: 7. The CDR3 loop spans 16 amino acids. Germline-derived CDR1 and CDR2 are SEHNR and FQNEAQ (reference sequence). The CDR3 nucleotides are TGTGCCAGCAGCTTAATAGCGGGAGGGCCGGGTGATACGCAGTATTTT. This encodes CASSLIAGGPGDTQYF.

Only a few counts were recorded for this clonotype. The chain recombines TRBV28 with TRBJ1-1, with 7 bases that match TRBD1. CDR3 length equals 12 residues. CDR1 is MDHEN, CDR2 SYDVKM, per germline. Trimming took 7 bases from V and 5 from J; bases not matched to a gene: 4. The CDR3 DNA reads as TGTGCCAGCATCAGGGGGGTGACTGAAGCTTTCTTT. Translating gives CASIRGVTEAFF.

The chain carries TRBV9 and TRBJ2-1; a possible D gene is TRBD1 (6 bases). The CDR3 sequence is 15 residues long. Between the trimmed V and J ends, which lost 3 bases and 7 bases, there was a span of 17 bases. CDR1 is SGDLS and CDR2 is YYNGEE in the germline V gene. CDR3: CASSATGMSMNEQFF. CDR3 DNA: TGTGCCAGCAGCGCCACAGGGATGAGTATGAATGAGCAGTTCTTC.

There are a few counts of this clonotype. The chain joins TRBV7-3 to TRBJ2-7, with TRBD1 matching 7 bases. The ends lost 5 bases at V and 7 bases at J; junction bases unmatched: 11. Germline-derived CDR1 and CDR2 are SGHTA and FQGTGA. This CDR3 is 14 amino acids long. The CDR3 bases are TGTGCCAGCAGCCCAAGACAGGGACCGGGGGAGCAGTACTTC. This codes for CASSPRQGPGEQYF.

The rearrangement joins TRBV29-1 to TRBJ2-3, with 7 bases fitting TRBD2. This CDR3 spans 14 amino acids. V lost 6 bases and J lost 0; bases outside the gene matches: 6. Per the germline V gene, CDR1 is SQVTM and CDR2 is ANQGSEA. In DNA, the CDR3 is TGCAGCGTCCAAGCGGGGTCTAGCACAGATACGCAGTATTTT. It codes for CSVQAGSSTDTQYF.

This clonotype showed up just a few times. This rearrangement joins TRBV11-2 to TRBJ1-1; 10 nucleotides match TRBD1. Germline CDR1 and CDR2: SGHAT and FQNNGV. This CDR3 has 18 residues. V gave up 5 bases and J gave up 0 bases; unmatched junction bases: 12. The CDR3: CASSDHDRGLFMNTEAFF. The DNA for the CDR3 is TGTGCCAGCAGCGATCATGACAGGGGGCTGTTCATGAACACTGAAGCTTTCTTT.

The chain combines TRBV19 with TRBJ2-7, with 11 bases identical to TRBD1. Germline CDR1 reads LNHDA; CDR2 reads SQIVND (reference sequence). The CDR3 consists of 17 residues. With V trimmed by 9 bases and J by 4 bases, 17 bases remained unmatched. CDR3 bases: TGTGCCAGCAGTCCCGGGACAGGGGGTCTCCTCAGGTACGAGCAGTACTTC. Protein: CASSPGTGGLLRYEQYF.

This clonotype has a handful of counts. The gene calls are TRBV12-3 or TRBV12-4 and TRBJ1-3; no clear D. With 6 bases removed from V and 0 bases from J, the gap between germline ends came to 9 bases. The CDR3 is 14 residues long. This CDR3 reads CASSPDPSGNTIYF. In DNA form, the CDR3 reads TGTGCCAGCAGCCCCGATCCCTCTGGAAACACCATATATTTT.

The chain carries TRBV12-3 or TRBV12-4 and TRBJ1-3; D uncertain. Trimming left V 8 bases short and J 2 bases short, with 10 bases between. The CDR3 covers 13 residues. The CDR3 coding sequence is TGTGCCAGCTCGAGGGCCCCTGGAAACACCATATATTTT. Translated: CASSRAPGNTIYF.

There are a few counts of this clonotype. The rearrangement links TRBV9 to TRBJ2-2; TRBD2 matches 7 bases. The J segment lost 6 bases and the V segment lost 0 bases, leaving 5 bases of the junction unmatched. This CDR3 is built from 15 residues. CDR1 SGDLS and CDR2 YYNGEE come from the germline V gene. This CDR3 is CASSVVAGAAGELFF. DNA for the CDR3: TGTGCCAGCAGCGTAGTTGCGGGAGCGGCCGGGGAGCTGTTTTTT.

The rearrangement links TRBV2 to TRBJ2-5; D unclear. V gave up 9 bases and J gave up 9 bases, with 17 bases separating them. The CDR3 is 12 amino acids. Germline CDR1 SNHLY, CDR2 FYNNEI. CDR3 coding DNA: TGTGCCAGAAAGCTTCCCGGCGGAGCCCAGTACTTC. It is translated as CARKLPGGAQYF.

This chain links TRBV5-1 with TRBJ2-3, with D possibly being TRBD2 (6 bases). CDR3 length equals 17 residues. V was pared by 0 bases and J by 2 bases, with 16 bases between. Germline V gene lookup returns CDR1 SGHRS and CDR2 YFSETQ. The DNA of the CDR3 is TGCGCCAGCAGCTTGGTTACAGCGGGTATCGCCACAGATACGCAGTATTTT. It codes for CASSLVTAGIATDTQYF.

This clonotype was seen repeatedly, ten times or more. The chain uses TRBV9 and TRBJ2-1, with unresolved D. This CDR3 is built from 12 residues. The ends were cut back, 0 bases at V and 7 bases at J, with 5 bases in the middle. Germline V lookup: CDR1 SGDLS, CDR2 YYNGEE. Here the CDR3 reads CASSVEGNEQFF. CDR3 DNA: TGTGCCAGCAGCGTAGAAGGGAATGAGCAGTTCTTC.

The rearrangement uses TRBV3-1 and TRBJ2-1; 9 nucleotides match TRBD2. Germline V gives CDR1 LGHDT, CDR2 YNNKEL (reference sequence). Losses at the gene ends were 4 bases for V and 3 bases for J; bases not matched to a gene: 13. The CDR3 covers 18 residues. The CDR3 protein is CASSPGLASLLGYNEQFF. CDR3 sequence (DNA): TGTGCCAGCAGCCCCGGACTAGCGTCCCTCTTAGGCTACAATGAGCAGTTCTTC.

This clonotype has only a few counts. The gene calls are TRBV15 and TRBJ2-2; no reliable D call. The length of the CDR3 is 14 residues. The germline V gene has CDR1 LNHNV and CDR2 YYDKDF (reference sequence). Deletions cut 5 bases from V and 8 bases from J, with 15 bases between. CDR3 protein: CATSPGLLGGELFF. In DNA form, the CDR3 reads TGTGCCACCAGCCCGGGTCTTTTAGGGGGGGAGCTGTTTTTT.

This chain's CDR3 is CASSLGLAGGLGQFF. The CDR3 bases are TGTGCCAGCAGTCTCGGACTAGCGGGAGGGTTAGGGCAGTTCTTC. V usage is TRBV12-3 or TRBV12-4 and J usage is TRBJ2-1, with 15 bases identical to TRBD2. The CDR3 runs to 15 residues. Trimming cost V 5 bases and J 12 bases; bases outside gene matches: 8.

The chain combines TRBV28 with TRBJ2-7; 11 bases align to TRBD2. The CDR3 extends over 19 amino acids. The V segment lost 4 bases and the J segment 5 bases; nucleotides outside the gene matches: 19. Germline CDR1 reads MDHEN; CDR2 reads SYDVKM. In DNA, the CDR3 is TGTGCCAGCAGTTCCCCAGGACTAGCGGGCCATGGGGTGGGGGACGAGCAGTACTTC. Translating gives CASSSPGLAGHGVGDEQYF.

The chain couples TRBV25-1 to TRBJ2-1; no firm D call. Germline loops: CDR1 MGHDK, CDR2 SYGVNS. CDR3 length equals 10 residues. Trimming took 2 bases from V and 10 from J, leaving 3 bases between them. CDR3 nucleotide sequence: TGTGCCAGCAGTGAACTAGAGCAGTTCTTC. Translated: CASSELEQFF.

This chain links TRBV4-3 with TRBJ2-7; 9 bases line up with TRBD1. The CDR3 runs to 16 residues. The V segment lost 1 base and the J segment 6 bases; nucleotides outside the gene matches: 10. Germline assignment: CDR1 LGHNA and CDR2 YSLEER. This chain's CDR3 is CASSQGPGTGLVEQYF. CDR3 in DNA: TGCGCCAGCAGCCAAGGTCCTGGGACAGGGCTGGTCGAGCAGTACTTC.

CDR3 sequence (DNA): TGTGCCAGCAGCCCGAGACAGGGAGGGGCATTCGAGCAGTTCTTC. It encodes CASSPRQGGAFEQFF. The chain couples TRBV7-9 to TRBJ2-1; D tentatively fits TRBD1 or TRBD2 (7 bases each). Trimming removed 5 bases at V and 10 bases at J, with 21 bases between. This CDR3 has 15 amino acids. Germline CDR1 is SEHNR and CDR2 is FQNEAQ (reference sequence).

In its sample, this clonotype was seen a few times. The CDR3 region is CASSIISGGAYEQYF. The CDR3, as DNA: TGTGCCAGTAGTATAATCTCTGGCGGAGCCTACGAGCAGTACTTC. V and J are TRBV19 and TRBJ2-7, with D unclear. The CDR3 has 15 amino acids. CDR1 and CDR2 from the germline V gene are LNHDA and SQIVND (reference sequence). Trimming cost V 2 bases and J 2 bases, with 13 bases left between them.

The V call is TRBV12-3 or TRBV12-4, the J call TRBJ2-7, with 8 bases fitting TRBD1. The CDR3 covers 14 residues. V shed 3 bases and J 3 bases; nucleotides not matched to a gene: 4. The CDR3 DNA reads as TGTGCCAGCAGTTTCCCGGACAGGGACTACGAGCAGTACTTC. Protein: CASSFPDRDYEQYF.

The chain is built from TRBV27 and TRBJ2-3; TRBD1 aligns across 8 bases. There are 13 residues in the CDR3. From germline, CDR1 is MNHEY and CDR2 SMNVEV (reference sequence). Trimming cost V 6 bases and J 6 bases; bases outside gene matches: 5. CDR3 sequence reads: CASRFRGRDTQYF. The CDR3 region has the DNA TGTGCCAGCAGGTTCAGGGGGCGGGATACGCAGTATTTT.

This clonotype appeared a single time. A much larger clone sits a single nucleotide away, making a read error possible. The chain recombines TRBV7-7 with TRBJ2-3; 9 positions agree with TRBD2. Germline CDR1 reads SSHAT; CDR2 reads FNYEAQ (reference sequence). The CDR3 is 17 residues long. The CDR3 here is CASSLTGGAGGADTLYF. The CDR3 DNA reads TGTGCTAGCAGCTTAACGGGAGGAGCGGGAGGCGCAGATACGCTGTATTTT. Based on the CDR3 plus reference TRBV7-7 and TRBJ2-3, the full variable domain is GAGVSQSPRYKVTKRGQDVTLRCDPISSHATLYWYQQALGQGPEFLTYFNYEAQPDKSGLPSDRFSAERPEGSISTLTIQRTEQRDSAMYRCASSLTGGAGGADTLYFGPGTRLTVL.

This clonotype was observed many times. The chain is built from TRBV3-1 and TRBJ2-1, with TRBD2 matching 8 bases. Germline CDR1 and CDR2: LGHDT and YNNKEL (reference sequence). V lost 6 bases to trimming and J lost 7 bases; unmatched junction nucleotides: 8. The CDR3 loop spans 14 amino acids. For the CDR3, the DNA is TGTGCCAGCAGAATGGGACTAGGGTTTAATGAGCAGTTCTTC. Encoded protein: CASRMGLGFNEQFF.

This clonotype has only a few counts. The V call is TRBV11-2, the J call TRBJ2-1; no definite D call. Trimming left V 6 bases short and J 11 bases short, with 11 bases between. This CDR3 is built from 11 residues. In germline, CDR1 is SGHAT, CDR2 FQNNGV. CDR3 in amino acids: CASRVEYKQFF. CDR3 nucleotide sequence: TGTGCCAGCAGGGTTGAGTATAAGCAGTTCTTC.

There are a few counts of this clonotype. This chain uses TRBV6-5 with TRBJ2-3, with D perhaps being TRBD1 or TRBD2 (5 bases each). The CDR3 covers 17 residues. V was pared by 1 base and J by 0 bases, with 14 bases between. Per germline, CDR1 MNHEY and CDR2 SVGAGI. CDR3: CASSYYGGSTSTDTQYF. The DNA for the CDR3 is TGTGCCAGCAGTTACTATGGGGGTAGTACTAGCACAGATACGCAGTATTTT.